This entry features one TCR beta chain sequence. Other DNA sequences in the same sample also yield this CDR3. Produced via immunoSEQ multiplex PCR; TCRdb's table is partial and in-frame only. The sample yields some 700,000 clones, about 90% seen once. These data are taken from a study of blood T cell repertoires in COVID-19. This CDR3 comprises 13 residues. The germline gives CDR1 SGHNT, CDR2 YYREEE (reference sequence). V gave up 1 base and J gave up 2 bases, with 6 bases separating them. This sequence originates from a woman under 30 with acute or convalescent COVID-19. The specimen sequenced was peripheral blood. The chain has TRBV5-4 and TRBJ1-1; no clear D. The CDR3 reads CASSLTVNTEAFF. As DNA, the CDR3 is TGTGCCAGCAGCTTGACGGTTAACACTGAAGCTTTCTTT. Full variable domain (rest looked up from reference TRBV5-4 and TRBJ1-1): ETGVTQSPTHLIKTRGQQVTLRCSSQSGHNTVSWYQQALGQGPQFIFQYYREEENGRGNFPPRFSGLQFPNYSSELNVNALELDDSALYLCASSLTVNTEAFFGQGTRLTVV.